This T cell receptor beta chain was recorded in a study of blood T cells in healthy people across ages. The germline V gene has CDR1 SQVTM and CDR2 ANQGSEA. There are 14 residues in the CDR3. Researchers report isolating at least 7 million PBMCs per sample. Turning to this clonotype: Its cognate antigen is unknown. The junction and the germline gene differ at one end; a read error may be behind it.

Then a second PCR, running about 6 to 12 cycles, was carried out with a sample-barcoded 5' primer and a J-beta primer mix. All samples yielded 2.5 million or more CDR3-containing paired-end reads. TCRdb passed the 5' RACE reads through MiXCR, listing each CDR3 protein once. The table lists under 2 million distinct CDR3 sequences, almost 35% of them singletons. Findings and limits, study-wide: Total diversity from one million sequenced T cells was likely underestimated.

The rearrangement joins TRBV29-1 to TRBJ2-3, with 7 bases matching TRBD2. This TCR came from a woman in her thirties in good health. Sequenced material: blood. CDR3 residues: CSVVGGGYTGTQYF. CDR3 coding DNA: TGCAGCGTTGTAGGCGGGGGATACACAGGTACGCAGTATTTT.